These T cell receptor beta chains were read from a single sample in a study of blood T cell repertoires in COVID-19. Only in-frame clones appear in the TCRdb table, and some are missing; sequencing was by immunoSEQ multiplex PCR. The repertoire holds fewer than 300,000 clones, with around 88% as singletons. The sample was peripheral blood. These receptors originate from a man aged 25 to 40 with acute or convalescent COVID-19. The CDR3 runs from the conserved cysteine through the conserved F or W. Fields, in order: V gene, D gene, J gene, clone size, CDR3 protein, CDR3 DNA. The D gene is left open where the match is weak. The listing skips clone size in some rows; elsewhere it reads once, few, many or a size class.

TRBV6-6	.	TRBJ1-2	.	CASRNRDTYGYTF	TGTGCCAGCAGAAACAGGGATACCTATGGCTACACCTTC
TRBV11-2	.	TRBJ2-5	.	CASSATRGLETQYF	TGTGCCAGCAGCGCGACTAGAGGGTTAGAGACCCAGTACTTC
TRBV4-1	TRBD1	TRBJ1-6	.	CASSHPGQGSSPLHF	TGCGCCAGCAGCCATCCGGGACAGGGTTCTTCACCCCTCCACTTT
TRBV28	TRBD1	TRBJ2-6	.	CASSPRMGQGAAGANVLTF	TGTGCCAGCAGTCCGCGAATGGGACAGGGGGCTGCTGGGGCCAACGTCCTGACTTTC
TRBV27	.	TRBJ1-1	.	CASKYKGRANTEAFF	TGTGCCAGTAAATATAAGGGGAGGGCGAACACTGAAGCTTTCTTT
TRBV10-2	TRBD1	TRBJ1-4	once	CASRDRAGEKLFF	TGCGCCAGCAGGGACAGGGCCGGTGAAAAACTGTTTTTT
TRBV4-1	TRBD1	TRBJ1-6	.	CASSQFGDSIYNSPLHF	TGCGCCAGCAGCCAATTTGGGGACAGCATTTATAATTCACCCCTCCACTTT
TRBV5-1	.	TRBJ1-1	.	CASSQKLGITEAFF	TGCGCCAGCAGCCAAAAGCTGGGCATTACTGAAGCTTTCTTT
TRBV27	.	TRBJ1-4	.	CASSLWAAQTTNEKLFF	TGTGCCAGCAGTTTATGGGCAGCTCAGACAACTAATGAAAAACTGTTTTTT
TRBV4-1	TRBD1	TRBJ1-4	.	CASSQDPGDSEPTNEKLFF	TGCGCCAGCAGCCAAGATCCGGGGGACAGCGAGCCAACTAATGAAAAACTGTTTTTT
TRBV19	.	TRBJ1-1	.	CASSKVWTPNTEAFF	TGTGCCAGTAGTAAAGTCTGGACACCGAACACTGAAGCTTTCTTT
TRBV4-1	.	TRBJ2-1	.	CASSPTENSYNEQFF	TGCGCCAGCAGCCCTACGGAGAACTCCTACAATGAGCAGTTCTTC
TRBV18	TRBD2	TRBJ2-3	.	CASSRAGVRADTQYF	TGTGCCAGCTCACGAGCGGGAGTTAGGGCAGATACGCAGTATTTT
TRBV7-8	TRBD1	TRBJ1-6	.	CASSSTGPGQAPADSPLHF	TGTGCCAGCAGCTCTACCGGACCAGGACAGGCCCCCGCGGATTCACCCCTCCACTTT
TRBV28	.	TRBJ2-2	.	CASSPQTGNTGELFF	TGTGCCAGCAGTCCCCAGACAGGAAACACCGGGGAGCTGTTTTTT
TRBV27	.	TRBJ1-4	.	CASSLSVATGFEKLFF	TGTGCCAGCAGTTTATCGGTCGCTACAGGGTTCGAAAAACTGTTTTTT
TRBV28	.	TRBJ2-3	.	CASSWNRADTQYF	TGTGCCAGCAGTTGGAACAGGGCGGATACGCAGTATTTT
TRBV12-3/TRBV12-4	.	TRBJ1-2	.	CASSRTGYGYTF	TGTGCCAGCAGTCGCACAGGGTATGGCTACACCTTC
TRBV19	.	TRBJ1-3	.	CASRGSHSGNTIYF	TGTGCCAGCAGGGGCAGTCACTCTGGAAACACCATATATTTT
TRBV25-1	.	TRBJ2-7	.	CASSERGSSYEQYF	TGTGCCAGCAGTGAGAGGGGGAGCTCCTACGAGCAGTACTTC
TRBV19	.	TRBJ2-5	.	CASSNGGGTQYF	TGTGCCAGTAGTAACGGCGGCGGGACCCAGTACTTC
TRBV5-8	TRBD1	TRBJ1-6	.	CASSFRTGPRALHF	TGTGCCAGCAGCTTCCGGACAGGCCCCAGGGCCCTCCACTTT
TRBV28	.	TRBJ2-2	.	CASSLYLVGRNTGELFF	TGTGCCAGCAGTTTATATCTAGTGGGGAGGAACACCGGGGAGCTGTTTTTT
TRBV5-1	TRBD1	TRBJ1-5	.	CASSLRPGTGDQPQHF	TGCGCCAGCAGCTTACGTCCCGGGACAGGGGATCAGCCCCAGCATTTT